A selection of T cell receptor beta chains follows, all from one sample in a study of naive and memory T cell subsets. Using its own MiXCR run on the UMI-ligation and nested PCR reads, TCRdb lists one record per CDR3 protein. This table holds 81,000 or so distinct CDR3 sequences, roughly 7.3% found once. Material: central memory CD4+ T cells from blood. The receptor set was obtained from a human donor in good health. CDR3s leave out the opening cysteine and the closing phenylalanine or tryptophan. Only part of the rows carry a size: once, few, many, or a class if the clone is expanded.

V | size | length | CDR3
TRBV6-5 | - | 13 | ASRGGGAAYYGYT
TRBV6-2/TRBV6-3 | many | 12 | ASSRQERNTEAF
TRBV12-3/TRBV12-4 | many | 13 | ASSPRGGRAYEQY
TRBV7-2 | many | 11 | ASSLTPNTEAF
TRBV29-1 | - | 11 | SGQGISKNIQY
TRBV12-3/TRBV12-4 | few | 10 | ASSPGSGIQY
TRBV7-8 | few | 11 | ASNSGGQVSQY
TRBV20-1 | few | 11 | SARDGTGPGYT
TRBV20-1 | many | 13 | SARDTGRYNSPLH
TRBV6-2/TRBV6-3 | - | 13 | ASSYSGDPTGELF
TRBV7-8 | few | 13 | ASSFRDSGTGELF
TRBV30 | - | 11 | AWRPSGGGTQY
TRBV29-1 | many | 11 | SVRVEVYNEQF
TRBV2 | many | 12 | ASSSGGRNQPQH
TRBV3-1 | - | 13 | ASRLAASTPPTQY
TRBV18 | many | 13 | ASSNEGAGNTEAF
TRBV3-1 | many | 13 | ASSKRTQTYNEQF
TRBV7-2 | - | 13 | ASSLAGRQSYEQY
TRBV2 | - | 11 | ASGTGETYEQY
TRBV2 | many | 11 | ASSRDRDEKLF
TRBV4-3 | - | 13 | ASSQVQGLTDTQY
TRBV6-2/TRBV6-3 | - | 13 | ASSSYRGATDTQY
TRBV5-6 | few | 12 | ASSLRGLGETQY
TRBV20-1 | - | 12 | SARTWTSNTEAF
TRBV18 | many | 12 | ASSQQGARQPQH
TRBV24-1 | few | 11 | ATSTGGKNIQY
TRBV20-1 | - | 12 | SASSNRLNTEAF
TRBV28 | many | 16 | ASNPKRGSLSGKNIQY
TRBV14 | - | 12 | ASSPWDYSYEQY
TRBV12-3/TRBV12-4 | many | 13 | ASSLRTATNYGYT
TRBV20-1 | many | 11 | SGQEYPTDTQY
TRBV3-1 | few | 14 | ASSLRIAGLTDTQY
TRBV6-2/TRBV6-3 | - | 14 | ASPRGGTGKGNEQF
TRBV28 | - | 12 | ASSLRQGWETQY
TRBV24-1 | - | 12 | ATSDRRSQETQY
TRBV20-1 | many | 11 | SARGTVDSPLH
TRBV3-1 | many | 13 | ASSRRTSGLREQY
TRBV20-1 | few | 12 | SASLRTSTDTQY
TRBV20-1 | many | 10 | SASLTNTEAF
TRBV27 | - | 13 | ASSPRLAGQETQY
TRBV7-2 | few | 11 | ASSLMGNQPQH
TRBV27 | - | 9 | ASRYRREQY
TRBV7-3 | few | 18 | ASSTPRGAYYWGYTDTQY
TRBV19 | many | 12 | AGKPTHSGNTIY
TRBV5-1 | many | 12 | ASSSGQRGNIQY
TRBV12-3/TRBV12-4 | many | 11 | ASLRDRSNEQF
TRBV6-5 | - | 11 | ASSYVPGSEQY
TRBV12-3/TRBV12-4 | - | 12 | ASSFGGQRDTQY
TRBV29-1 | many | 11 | SVVRSYGNTIY
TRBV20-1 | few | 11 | TKVLRGGTEAF
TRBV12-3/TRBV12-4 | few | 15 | ASSPPVRDLSGNTIY